What follows are 16 T cell receptor beta chains derived from one specimen sequenced in a study of tumor and adjacent non-tumor tissue in lung cancer. The library came from three nested PCR rounds adapted from ARM-PCR protocols. Each CDR3 protein is one row after TCRdb ran MiXCR on the multiplex PCR reads. In the table there are 90,000 to 130,000 distinct CDR3 sequences, approximately 87% of which are singletons. RNA was extracted from bulk tissue without any cell sorting. What was sequenced was lung tumor tissue. All receptors derive from a man between 65 and 85 years old with non-small cell lung cancer.

As to this clonotype: The junction and the germline gene differ at one end; a read error may be behind it. The genes are TRBV10-3 and TRBJ1-2; a possible D gene is TRBD1 (6 bases). The CDR3 length is 16 residues. Germline CDR1 is ENHRY and CDR2 is SYGVKD. CDR3: CAISTLSQGSSYGFTF. The CDR3 nucleotides are TGTGCCATCAGTACCCTCTCACAGGGATCGTCCTATGGCTTCACCTTC.

On this clonotype itself: It is likely a read error, because the conserved phenylalanine at the end of the CDR3 is missing. The chain uses TRBV7-8 and TRBJ2-5; possibly TRBD2 for D (5 bases). Germline V gives CDR1 SGHVS, CDR2 FQNEAQ. Trimming cost V 3 bases and J 9 bases, with 11 bases left between them. The CDR3 extends over 12 amino acids. The CDR3 sequence is CASSLSGGPQYS. The CDR3 nucleotides read TGTGCCAGCAGCTTGAGCGGTGGGCCCCAGTACTCC.

In the case of this clonotype: The germline gene is not matched at one end of the junction; a read error may be the cause. The chain carries TRBV11-2 and TRBJ2-1; perhaps TRBD2 as D (6 bases). The CDR3 runs to 18 residues. The germline V gene encodes CDR1 SGHAT and CDR2 FQNNGV. The chain's CDR3 is CAGSLHMRDWASYNEQFF. The CDR3 nucleotides are TGTGCCGGCAGCTTACATATGCGGGACTGGGCCTCCTACAACGAGCAGTTCTTC.

Note on this clonotype: The germline gene is not matched at one end of the junction; a read error may be the cause. The V and J genes are TRBV6-2 or TRBV6-3 and TRBJ1-5; D perhaps matches TRBD1 (5 bases). Germline lookup yields CDR1 MNHEY and CDR2 SVGEGT. The CDR3 spans 19 residues. The CDR3: CASSYSIGGVRASNQPQHF. The CDR3 DNA reads TGTGCCAGCAGCTACTCGATTGGGGGTGTAAGAGCGAGCAATCAGCCCCAGCATTTT.

Details on this clonotype: This sequence may be a read error, since a much larger clone differs from it by one base. The chain joins TRBV11-3 to TRBJ1-4, with 9 bases matching TRBD1. CDR1 and CDR2 (germline): SGHNT, YENEEA. This CDR3 is 14 amino acids long. V dropped 5 bases and J dropped 8; count of bases not matched to a gene: 6. The CDR3 DNA sequence: TGTGCCAGCAGCCTTAGGACAGGGGAGGAAAAACTGTTTTTT. Its translation is CASSLRTGEEKLFF.

This clonotype was observed a handful of times. This may come from a read error, since a much larger clone is one base off. The CDR3 end shows no conserved phenylalanine or tryptophan, and so a read error is likely. The rearrangement joins TRBV28 to TRBJ1-1; possibly TRBD1 for D (6 bases). Trimming removed 8 bases from V and 3 bases from J, with 16 bases in between. From germline, CDR1 is MDHEN and CDR2 SYDVKM. This CDR3 region has 14 residues. The CDR3 coding sequence is TGTGCCAGCTTACATGGGGGGGCGTACACTGAAGCTTTCTCT. This gives the protein CASLHGGAYTEAFS.

The chain links TRBV7-9 to TRBJ1-1, with D uncertain. CDR1 SEHNR and CDR2 FQNEAQ come from the germline V gene (reference sequence). The CDR3 length is 14 residues. V lost 3 bases and J lost 7, with 15 bases in between. The CDR3 reads CASSFSIAGYEAFF. The CDR3 DNA follows: TGTGCCAGCAGCTTTAGTATCGCGGGCTATGAAGCTTTCTTT.

A remark on this clonotype: A junction end diverges from the germline sequence, so it may reflect a read error. The rearrangement joins TRBV6-2 or TRBV6-3 to TRBJ1-3; D unresolved. The CDR3 length is 16 residues. CDR1 and CDR2 (germline): MNHEY, SVGEGT. The CDR3 loop is CASGYGREQSGNTIYF. In nucleotides, the CDR3 is TGTGCCAGCGGTTACGGGCGGGAACAATCTGGAAACACCATATATTTT.

Comments on this clonotype: A much more abundant neighbour one base away suggests this may be a read error. The V call is TRBV28, the J call TRBJ2-1, with D perhaps being TRBD1 or TRBD2 (5 bases each). V lost 9 bases, J lost 3 bases, and 15 bases lay in between. The germline CDR1 and CDR2 sequences are MDHEN and SYDVKM. The CDR3 loop spans 14 amino acids. The CDR3 coding sequence is TGTGCCAGGGGAGAGGGGAGCTGCTACAATGAGCAGTTCTTC. This codes for CARGEGSCYNEQFF.

Of note for this clonotype: One junction end does not reproduce the germline sequence, and a read error may be involved. The chain couples TRBV6-5 to TRBJ2-7, with D perhaps TRBD2 (6 bases). Germline values: CDR1 MNHEY, CDR2 SVGAGI. The CDR3 has 16 residues. CDR3 in amino acids: CANSFRGSGGNYEQYF. DNA for the CDR3: TGTGCCAACAGTTTCCGGGGGTCCGGGGGTAATTACGAGCAGTACTTC.

Turning to this clonotype: The junction shows a germline mismatch at one end, possibly a read error. This rearrangement joins TRBV12-3 or TRBV12-4 to TRBJ2-2; D remains unclear. CDR3 length equals 14 residues. DNA for the CDR3: TGTGCCAGAAGTTTAACGCTAAACACCGGGGAGCTGTTTTTT. Translation gives CARSLTLNTGELFF.

Concerning this clonotype: Its ends do not fully match the called genes, so a read error is possible. This chain connects TRBV29-1 to TRBJ2-1; possible D gene TRBD1, 6 bases. This CDR3 is 12 amino acids long. Germline values: CDR1 SQVTM, CDR2 ANQGSEA. CDR3: CSPEQGNHEKLF. The CDR3 region has the DNA TGCAGCCCGGAACAGGGTAACCATGAGAAGCTCTTC.

Concerning this clonotype: At one end, the junction sequence differs from germline, possibly due to a read error. This chain uses TRBV6-6 with TRBJ2-2, with D unresolved. Germline assignment: CDR1 MNHNY and CDR2 SVGAGI (reference sequence). The CDR3 consists of 13 residues. CDR3: CTLICPNIGELFF. The DNA for the CDR3 is TGTACCTTGATATGCCCAAACATCGGGGAGCTGTTTTTT.

As to this clonotype: Its ends do not fully match the called genes, so a read error is possible. The chain has TRBV5-6 and TRBJ1-6, with D possibly matching TRBD1 (6 bases). This CDR3 is built from 16 residues. CDR1 SGHDT and CDR2 YYEEEE come from the germline V gene. CDR3: CVSSFRGSSYNSPLHF. The CDR3 region has the DNA TGTGTCAGCAGCTTCAGGGGTAGCTCCTATAATTCACCCCTCCACTTT. The full variable domain, with the rest looked up from reference TRBV5-6 and TRBJ1-6, is DAGVTQSPTHLIKTRGQQVTLRCSPKSGHDTVSWYQQALGQGPQFIFQYYEEEERQRGNFPDRFSGHQFPNYSSELNVNALLLGDSALYLCVSSFRGSSYNSPLHFGNGTRLTVT.

Of note for this clonotype: An end of the junction differs from the germline gene, which may be a read error. The rearrangement joins TRBV28 to TRBJ2-7; maybe TRBD2 (6 bases). The CDR3 extends over 15 amino acids. CDR1 is MDHEN and CDR2 is SYDVKM in the germline V gene. The CDR3 loop reads CASTSRLVGGYEQHF. In DNA, the CDR3 is TGTGCCAGCACTTCCCGGCTGGTCGGGGGTTACGAGCAGCACTTC.

This clonotype was counted ten times or more. V and J are TRBV30 and TRBJ2-3, with no clear D. In germline, CDR1 is GTSNPN, CDR2 SVGIG (reference sequence). V lost 6 bases and J lost 4, with 11 bases in between. This CDR3 is built from 12 residues. CDR3 region: CACRFVSDTQYF. The CDR3 DNA sequence: TGTGCCTGCAGATTCGTTTCAGATACGCAGTATTTT.